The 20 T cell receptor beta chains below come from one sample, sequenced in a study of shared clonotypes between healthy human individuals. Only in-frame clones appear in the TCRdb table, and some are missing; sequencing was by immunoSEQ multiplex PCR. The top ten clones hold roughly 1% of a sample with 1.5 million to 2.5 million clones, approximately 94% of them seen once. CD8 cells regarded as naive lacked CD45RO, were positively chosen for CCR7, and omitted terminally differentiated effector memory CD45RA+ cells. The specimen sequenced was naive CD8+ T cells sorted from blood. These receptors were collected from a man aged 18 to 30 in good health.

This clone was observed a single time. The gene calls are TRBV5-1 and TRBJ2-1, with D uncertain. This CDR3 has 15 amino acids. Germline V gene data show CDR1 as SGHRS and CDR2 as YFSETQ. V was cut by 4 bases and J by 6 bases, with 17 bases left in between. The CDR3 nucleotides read TGCGCCAGCAGCGCTGCCGTGGAGCTATCCAATGAGCAGTTCTTC. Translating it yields CASSAAVELSNEQFF.

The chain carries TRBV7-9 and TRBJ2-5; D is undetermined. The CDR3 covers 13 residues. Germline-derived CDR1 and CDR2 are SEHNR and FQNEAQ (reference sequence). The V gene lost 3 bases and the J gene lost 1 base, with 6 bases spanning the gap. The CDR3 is CASSFAVQETQYF. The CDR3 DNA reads TGTGCCAGCAGCTTCGCGGTCCAAGAGACCCAGTACTTC.

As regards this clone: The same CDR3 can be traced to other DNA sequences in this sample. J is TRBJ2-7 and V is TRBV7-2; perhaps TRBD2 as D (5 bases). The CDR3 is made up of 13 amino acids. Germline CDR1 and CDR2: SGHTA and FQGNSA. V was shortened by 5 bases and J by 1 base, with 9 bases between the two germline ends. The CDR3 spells CASSLGMSYEQYF. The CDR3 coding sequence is TGTGCCAGCAGCCTCGGGATGTCCTACGAGCAGTACTTC.

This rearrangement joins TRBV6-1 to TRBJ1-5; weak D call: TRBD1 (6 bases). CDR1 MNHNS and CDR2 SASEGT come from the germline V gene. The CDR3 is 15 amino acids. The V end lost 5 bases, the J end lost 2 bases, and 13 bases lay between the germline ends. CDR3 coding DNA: TGTGCCAGCAGTTCCAGGGGAAGAGGCAATCAGCCCCAGCATTTT. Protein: CASSSRGRGNQPQHF.

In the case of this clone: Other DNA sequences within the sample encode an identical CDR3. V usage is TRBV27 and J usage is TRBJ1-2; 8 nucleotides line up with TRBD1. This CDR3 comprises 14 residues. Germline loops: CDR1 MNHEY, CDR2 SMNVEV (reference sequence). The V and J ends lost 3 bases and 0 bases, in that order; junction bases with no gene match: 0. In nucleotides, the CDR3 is TGTGCCAGCAGTTTGGACAGGGCTAACTATGGCTACACCTTC. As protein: CASSLDRANYGYTF.

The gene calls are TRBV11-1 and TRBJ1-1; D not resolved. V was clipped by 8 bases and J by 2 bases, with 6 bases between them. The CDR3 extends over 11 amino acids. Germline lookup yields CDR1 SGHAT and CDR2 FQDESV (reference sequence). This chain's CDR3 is CASGLNTEAFF. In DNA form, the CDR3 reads TGTGCCAGCGGGCTAAACACTGAAGCTTTCTTT.

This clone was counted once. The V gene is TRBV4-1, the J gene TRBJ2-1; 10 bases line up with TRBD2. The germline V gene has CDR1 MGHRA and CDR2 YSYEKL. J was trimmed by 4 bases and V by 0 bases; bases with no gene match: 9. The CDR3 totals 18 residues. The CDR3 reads CASSQEAPLAGKYNEQFF. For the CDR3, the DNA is TGCGCCAGCAGCCAAGAAGCCCCACTAGCGGGGAAATACAATGAGCAGTTCTTC.

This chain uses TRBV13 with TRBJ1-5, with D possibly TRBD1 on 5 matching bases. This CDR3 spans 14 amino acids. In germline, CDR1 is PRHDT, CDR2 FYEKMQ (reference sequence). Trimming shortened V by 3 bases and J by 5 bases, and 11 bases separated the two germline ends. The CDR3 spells CASSLGGTHQPQHF. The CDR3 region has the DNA TGTGCCAGCAGCTTGGGAGGGACTCATCAGCCCCAGCATTTT.

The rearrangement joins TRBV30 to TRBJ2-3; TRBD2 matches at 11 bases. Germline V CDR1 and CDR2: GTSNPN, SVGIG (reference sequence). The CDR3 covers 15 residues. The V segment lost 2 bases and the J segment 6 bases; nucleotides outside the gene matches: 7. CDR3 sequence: CAWSLTSGALDTQYF. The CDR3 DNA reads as TGTGCCTGGAGTTTGACTAGCGGGGCCCTGGATACGCAGTATTTT.

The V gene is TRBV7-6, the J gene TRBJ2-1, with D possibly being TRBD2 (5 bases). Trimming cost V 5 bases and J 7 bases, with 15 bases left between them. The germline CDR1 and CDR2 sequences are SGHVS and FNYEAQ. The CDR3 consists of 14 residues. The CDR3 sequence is CASSHRGQGNEQFF. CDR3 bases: TGTGCCAGCAGCCACCGGGGTCAAGGGAATGAGCAGTTCTTC.

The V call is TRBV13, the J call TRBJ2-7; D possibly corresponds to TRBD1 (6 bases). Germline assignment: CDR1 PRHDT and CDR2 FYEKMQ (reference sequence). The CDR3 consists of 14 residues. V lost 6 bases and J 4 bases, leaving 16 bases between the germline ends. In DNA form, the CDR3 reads TGTGCCAGCAGGGCTGAGGGGGTGGAATACGAGCAGTACTTC. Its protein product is CASRAEGVEYEQYF.

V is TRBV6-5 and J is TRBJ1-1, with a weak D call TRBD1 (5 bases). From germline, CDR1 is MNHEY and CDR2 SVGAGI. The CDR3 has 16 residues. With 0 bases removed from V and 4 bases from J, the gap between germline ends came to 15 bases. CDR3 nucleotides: TGTGCCAGCAGTTACTCTTGGGGGGAGTGGGGCACTGAAGCTTTCTTT. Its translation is CASSYSWGEWGTEAFF.

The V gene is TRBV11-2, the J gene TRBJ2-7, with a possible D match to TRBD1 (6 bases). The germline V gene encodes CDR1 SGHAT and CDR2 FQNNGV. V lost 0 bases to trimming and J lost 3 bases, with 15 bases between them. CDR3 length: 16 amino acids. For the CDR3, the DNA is TGTGCCAGCAGCTTAGATGGAGGTGGGGGACACTACGAGCAGTACTTC. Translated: CASSLDGGGGHYEQYF.

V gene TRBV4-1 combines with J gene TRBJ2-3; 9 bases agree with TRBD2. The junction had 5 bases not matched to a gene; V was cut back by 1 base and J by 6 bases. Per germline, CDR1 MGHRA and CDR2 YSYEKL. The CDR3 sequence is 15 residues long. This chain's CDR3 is CASSQAGLALDTQYF. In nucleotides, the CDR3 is TGCGCCAGCAGCCAAGCGGGACTAGCTTTGGATACGCAGTATTTT.

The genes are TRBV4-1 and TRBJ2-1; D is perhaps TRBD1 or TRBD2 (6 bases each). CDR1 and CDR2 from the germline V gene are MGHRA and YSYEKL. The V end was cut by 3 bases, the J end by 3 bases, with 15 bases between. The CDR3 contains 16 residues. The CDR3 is CASSQMAGQVYNEQFF. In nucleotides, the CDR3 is TGCGCCAGCAGCCAGATGGCGGGACAAGTCTACAATGAGCAGTTCTTC.

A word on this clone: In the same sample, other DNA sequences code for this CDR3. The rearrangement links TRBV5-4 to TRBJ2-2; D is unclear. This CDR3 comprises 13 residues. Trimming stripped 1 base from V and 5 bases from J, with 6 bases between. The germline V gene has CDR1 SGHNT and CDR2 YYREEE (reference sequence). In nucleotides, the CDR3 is TGTGCCAGCAGCTTGTCCGGAACCGGGGAGCTGTTTTTT. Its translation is CASSLSGTGELFF.

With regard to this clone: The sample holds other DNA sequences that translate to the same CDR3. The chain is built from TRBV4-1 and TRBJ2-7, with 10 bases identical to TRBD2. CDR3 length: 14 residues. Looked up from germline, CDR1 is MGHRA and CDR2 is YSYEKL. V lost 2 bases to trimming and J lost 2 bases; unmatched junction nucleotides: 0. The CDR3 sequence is CASSQLAGAYEQYF. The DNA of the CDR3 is TGCGCCAGCAGCCAACTAGCGGGGGCCTACGAGCAGTACTTC.

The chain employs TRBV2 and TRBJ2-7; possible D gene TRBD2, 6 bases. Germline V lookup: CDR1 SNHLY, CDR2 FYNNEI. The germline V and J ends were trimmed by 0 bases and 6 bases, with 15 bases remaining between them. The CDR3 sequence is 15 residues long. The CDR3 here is CASSEAEDYPREQYF. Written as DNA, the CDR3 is TGTGCCAGCAGTGAAGCGGAGGACTACCCCCGCGAGCAGTACTTC.

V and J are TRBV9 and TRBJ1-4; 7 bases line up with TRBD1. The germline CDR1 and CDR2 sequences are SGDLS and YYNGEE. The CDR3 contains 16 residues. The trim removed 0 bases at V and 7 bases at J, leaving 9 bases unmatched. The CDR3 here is CASSVAGGGAGEKLFF. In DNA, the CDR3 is TGTGCCAGCAGCGTAGCTGGAGGGGGCGCAGGTGAAAAACTGTTTTTT.

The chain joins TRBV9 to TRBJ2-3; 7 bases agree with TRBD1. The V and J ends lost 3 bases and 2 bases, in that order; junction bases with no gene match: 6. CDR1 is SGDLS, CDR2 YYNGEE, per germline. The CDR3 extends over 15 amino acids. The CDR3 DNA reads TGTGCCAGCAGCGCCCAAGGACAGGACACAGATACGCAGTATTTT. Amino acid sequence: CASSAQGQDTDTQYF.